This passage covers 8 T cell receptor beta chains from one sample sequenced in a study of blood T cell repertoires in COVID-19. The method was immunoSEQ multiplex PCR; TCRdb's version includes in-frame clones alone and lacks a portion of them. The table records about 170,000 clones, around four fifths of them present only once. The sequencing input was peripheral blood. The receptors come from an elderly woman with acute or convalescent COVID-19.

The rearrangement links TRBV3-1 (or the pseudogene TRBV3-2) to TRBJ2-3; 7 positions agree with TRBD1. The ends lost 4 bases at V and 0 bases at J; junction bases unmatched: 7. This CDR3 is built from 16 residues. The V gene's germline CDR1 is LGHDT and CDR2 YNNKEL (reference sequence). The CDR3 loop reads CASSLLTGVSTDTQYF. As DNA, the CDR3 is TGTGCCAGCAGCCTCCTCACAGGGGTGAGCACAGATACGCAGTATTTT.

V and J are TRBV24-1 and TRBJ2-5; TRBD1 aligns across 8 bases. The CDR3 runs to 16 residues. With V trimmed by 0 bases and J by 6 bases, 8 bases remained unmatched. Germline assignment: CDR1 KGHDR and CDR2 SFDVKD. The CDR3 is CATSDLQGTGQQTQYF. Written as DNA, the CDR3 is TGTGCCACCAGTGATTTGCAGGGGACAGGACAGCAGACCCAGTACTTC.

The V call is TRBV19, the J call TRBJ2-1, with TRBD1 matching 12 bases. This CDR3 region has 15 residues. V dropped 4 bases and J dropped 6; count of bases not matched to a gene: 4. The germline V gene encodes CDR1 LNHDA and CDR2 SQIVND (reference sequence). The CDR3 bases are TGTGCCAGTAGTACGGGACAGGGGGCCTCCAATGAGCAGTTCTTC. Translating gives CASSTGQGASNEQFF.

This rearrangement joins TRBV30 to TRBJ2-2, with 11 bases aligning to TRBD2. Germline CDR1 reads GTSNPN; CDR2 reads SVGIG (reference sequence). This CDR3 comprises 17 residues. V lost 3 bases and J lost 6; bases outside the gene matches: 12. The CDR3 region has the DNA TGTGCCTGGAGCGCCGGACTAGCGGGTTTTGGTCCCGGGGAGCTGTTTTTT. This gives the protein CAWSAGLAGFGPGELFF. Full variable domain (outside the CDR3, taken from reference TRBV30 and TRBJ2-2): SQTIHQWPATLVQPVGSPLSLECTVEGTSNPNLYWYRQAAGRGLQLLFYSVGIGQISSEVPQNLSASRPQDRQFILSSKKLLLSDSGFYLCAWSAGLAGFGPGELFFGEGSRLTVL.

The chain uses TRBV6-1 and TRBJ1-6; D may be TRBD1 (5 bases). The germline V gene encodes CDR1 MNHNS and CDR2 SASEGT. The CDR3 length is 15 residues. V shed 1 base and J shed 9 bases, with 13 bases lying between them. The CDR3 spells CASSEVLGGSSPLHF. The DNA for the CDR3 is TGTGCCAGCAGTGAAGTTTTGGGGGGAAGTTCACCCCTCCACTTT.

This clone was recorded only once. This CDR3 is CSVVLRGPVTDTQYF. DNA for the CDR3: TGCAGCGTTGTCCTGCGCGGCCCCGTCACAGATACGCAGTATTTT. The chain couples TRBV29-1 to TRBJ2-3, with no clear D. CDR1 SQVTM and CDR2 ANQGSEA come from the germline V gene. This CDR3 spans 15 amino acids. V lost 4 bases and J lost 2, with 16 bases in between.

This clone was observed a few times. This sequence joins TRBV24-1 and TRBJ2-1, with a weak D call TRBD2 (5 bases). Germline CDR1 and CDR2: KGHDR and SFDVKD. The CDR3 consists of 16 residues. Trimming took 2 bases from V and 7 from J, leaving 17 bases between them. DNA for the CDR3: TGTGCCACCAGTGATTCGAAAGCCGGGGAGAGGAATGAGCAGTTCTTC. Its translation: CATSDSKAGERNEQFF.

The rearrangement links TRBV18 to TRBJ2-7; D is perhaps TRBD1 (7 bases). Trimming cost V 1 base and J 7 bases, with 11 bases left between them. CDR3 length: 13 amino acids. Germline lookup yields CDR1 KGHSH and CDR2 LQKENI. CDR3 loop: CASSPQGAGEQYF. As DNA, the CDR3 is TGTGCCAGCTCACCACAGGGGGCGGGAGAGCAGTACTTC. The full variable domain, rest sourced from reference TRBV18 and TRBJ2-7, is NAGVMQNPRHLVRRRGQEARLRCSPMKGHSHVYWYRQLPEEGLKFMVYLQKENIIDESGMPKERFSAEFPKEGPSILRIQQVVRGDSAAYFCASSPQGAGEQYFGPGTRLTVT.